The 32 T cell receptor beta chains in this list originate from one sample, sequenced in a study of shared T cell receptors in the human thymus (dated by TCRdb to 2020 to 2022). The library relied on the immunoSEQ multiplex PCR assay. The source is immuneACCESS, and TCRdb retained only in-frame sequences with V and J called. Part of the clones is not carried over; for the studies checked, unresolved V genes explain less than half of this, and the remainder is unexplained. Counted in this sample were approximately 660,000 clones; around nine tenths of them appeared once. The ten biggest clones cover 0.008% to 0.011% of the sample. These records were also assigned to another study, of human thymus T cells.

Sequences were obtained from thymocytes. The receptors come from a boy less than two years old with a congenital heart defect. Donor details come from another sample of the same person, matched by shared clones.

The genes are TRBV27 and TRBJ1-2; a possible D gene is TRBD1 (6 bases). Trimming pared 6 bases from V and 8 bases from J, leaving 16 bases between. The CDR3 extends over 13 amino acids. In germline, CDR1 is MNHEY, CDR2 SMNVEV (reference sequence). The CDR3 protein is CASRTNRERGYTF. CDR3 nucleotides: TGTGCCAGCAGGACAAACAGGGAACGGGGCTACACCTTC.

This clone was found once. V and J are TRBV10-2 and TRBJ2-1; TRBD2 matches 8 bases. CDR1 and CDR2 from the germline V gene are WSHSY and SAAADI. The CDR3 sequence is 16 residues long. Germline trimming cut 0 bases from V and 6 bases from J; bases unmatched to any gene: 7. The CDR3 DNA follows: TGCGCCAGCAGTGAGTCAAGTCGGGAGGGGGTCAATGAGCAGTTCTTC. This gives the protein CASSESSREGVNEQFF.

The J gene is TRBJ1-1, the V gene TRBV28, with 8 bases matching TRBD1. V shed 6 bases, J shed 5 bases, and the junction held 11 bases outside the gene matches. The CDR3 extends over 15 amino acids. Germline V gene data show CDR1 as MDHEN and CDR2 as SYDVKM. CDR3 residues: CASRHPSRGRTEAFF. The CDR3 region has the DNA TGTGCCAGCAGGCATCCCTCCAGGGGGCGGACTGAAGCTTTCTTT.

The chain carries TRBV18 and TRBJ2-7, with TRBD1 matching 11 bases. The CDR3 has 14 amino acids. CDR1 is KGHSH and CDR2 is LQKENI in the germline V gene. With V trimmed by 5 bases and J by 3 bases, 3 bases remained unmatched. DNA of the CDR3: TGTGCCAGCTCATTAGGGACAGGGGGCTACGAGCAGTACTTC. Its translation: CASSLGTGGYEQYF.

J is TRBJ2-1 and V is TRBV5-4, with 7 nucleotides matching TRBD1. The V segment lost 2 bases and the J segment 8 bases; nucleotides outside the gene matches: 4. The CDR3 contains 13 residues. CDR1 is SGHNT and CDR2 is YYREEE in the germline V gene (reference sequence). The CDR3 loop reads CASSFTGAHEQFF. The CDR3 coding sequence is TGTGCCAGCAGCTTTACAGGGGCTCATGAGCAGTTCTTC.

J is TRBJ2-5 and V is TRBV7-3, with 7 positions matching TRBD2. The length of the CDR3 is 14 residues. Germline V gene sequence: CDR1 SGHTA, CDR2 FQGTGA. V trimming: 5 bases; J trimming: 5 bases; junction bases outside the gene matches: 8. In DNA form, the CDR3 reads TGTGCCAGCAGCCCCAGCGGGGAGGGGGAGACCCAGTACTTC. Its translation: CASSPSGEGETQYF.

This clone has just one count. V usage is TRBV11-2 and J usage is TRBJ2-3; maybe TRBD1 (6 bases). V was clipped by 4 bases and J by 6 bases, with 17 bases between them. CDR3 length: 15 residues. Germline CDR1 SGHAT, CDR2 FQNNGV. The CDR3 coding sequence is TGTGCCAGCAGCTCAAGGCAGGGGTTTGGGGATACGCAGTATTTT. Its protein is CASSSRQGFGDTQYF. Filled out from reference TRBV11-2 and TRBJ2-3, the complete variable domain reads EAGVAQSPRYKIIEKRQSVAFWCNPISGHATLYWYQQILGQGPKLLIQFQNNGVVDDSQLPKDRFSAERLKGVDSTLKIQPAKLEDSAVYLCASSSRQGFGDTQYFGPGTRLTVL.

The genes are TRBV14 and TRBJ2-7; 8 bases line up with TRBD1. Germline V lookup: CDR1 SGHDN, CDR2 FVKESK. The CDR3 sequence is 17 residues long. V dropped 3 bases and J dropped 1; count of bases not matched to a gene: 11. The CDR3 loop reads CASSQESGQGRSYEQYF. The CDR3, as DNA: TGTGCCAGCAGCCAGGAATCAGGACAGGGTAGGTCCTACGAGCAGTACTTC.

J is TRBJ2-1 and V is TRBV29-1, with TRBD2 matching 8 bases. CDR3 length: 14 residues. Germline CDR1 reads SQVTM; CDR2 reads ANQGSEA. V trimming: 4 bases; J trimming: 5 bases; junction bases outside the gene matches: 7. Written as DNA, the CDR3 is TGCAGCGTTGGAACGGGAGGGCCCCACAATGAGCAGTTCTTC. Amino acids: CSVGTGGPHNEQFF.

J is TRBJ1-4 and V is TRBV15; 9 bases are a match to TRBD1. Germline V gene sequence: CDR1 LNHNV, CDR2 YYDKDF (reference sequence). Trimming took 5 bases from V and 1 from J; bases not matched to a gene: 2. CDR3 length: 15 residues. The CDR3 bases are TGTGCCACCAGCGACAGGGGGGAAACTAATGAAAAACTGTTTTTT. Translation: CATSDRGETNEKLFF.

This CDR3 reads CASSVYGALAGIQETQYF. For the CDR3, the DNA is TGTGCCAGCAGCGTATATGGGGCACTAGCGGGGATCCAAGAGACCCAGTACTTC. V is TRBV9 and J is TRBJ2-5, with 10 bases identical to TRBD2. Trimming removed 1 base from V and 1 base from J; junction bases left unmatched: 10. The CDR3 extends over 18 amino acids. Per germline, CDR1 SGDLS and CDR2 YYNGEE.

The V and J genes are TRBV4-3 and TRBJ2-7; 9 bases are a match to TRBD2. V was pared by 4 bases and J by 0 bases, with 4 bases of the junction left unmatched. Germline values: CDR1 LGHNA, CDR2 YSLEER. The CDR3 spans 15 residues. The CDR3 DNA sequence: TGCGCCAGCAGCCCAGGACTAGCGACCTCCTACGAGCAGTACTTC. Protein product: CASSPGLATSYEQYF.

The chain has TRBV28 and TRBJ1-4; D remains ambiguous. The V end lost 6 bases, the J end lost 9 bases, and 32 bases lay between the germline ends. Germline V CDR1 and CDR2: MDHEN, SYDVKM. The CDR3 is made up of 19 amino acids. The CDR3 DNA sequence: TGTGCCAGCAGAGTCCAGGCAGGCCTCAATCCTCCTCCCGAGAAAAAACTGTTTTTT. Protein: CASRVQAGLNPPPEKKLFF.

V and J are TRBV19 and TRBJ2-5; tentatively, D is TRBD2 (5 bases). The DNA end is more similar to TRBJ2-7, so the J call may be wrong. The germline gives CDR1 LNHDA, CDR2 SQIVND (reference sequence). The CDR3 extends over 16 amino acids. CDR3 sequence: CASSPHRGRSPYEQYF. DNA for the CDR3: TGTGCCAGCTCGCCTCACCGGGGTCGATCCCCCTACGAGCAGTACTTC.

The CDR3 sequence: CASNSGGGPMKTQYF. In DNA form, the CDR3 reads TGTGCCAGCAATAGTGGGGGAGGGCCGATGAAGACCCAGTACTTC. J is TRBJ2-5 and V is TRBV28, with 7 bases identical to TRBD2. J gave up 6 bases and V 7 bases, and 14 bases lay outside the gene matches. CDR3 size: 15 residues. The germline V gene encodes CDR1 MDHEN and CDR2 SYDVKM.

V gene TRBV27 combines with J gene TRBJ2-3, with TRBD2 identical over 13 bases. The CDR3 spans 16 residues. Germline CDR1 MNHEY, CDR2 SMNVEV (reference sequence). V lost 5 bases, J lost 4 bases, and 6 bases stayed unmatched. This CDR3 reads CASSKRTSGSPDTQYF. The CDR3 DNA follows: TGTGCCAGCAGTAAACGGACTAGCGGGAGTCCAGATACGCAGTATTTT.

The CDR3 region has the DNA TGTGCCAGCAGTTTATCGATACCGGGAAGGTCCTACAATGAGCAGTTCTTC. Translated, it gives CASSLSIPGRSYNEQFF. This rearrangement joins TRBV27 to TRBJ2-1, with TRBD2 as a possible D gene (5 bases). Trimming removed 0 bases from V and 1 base from J, with 13 bases in between. The CDR3 is 17 amino acids. Germline CDR1 is MNHEY and CDR2 is SMNVEV (reference sequence).

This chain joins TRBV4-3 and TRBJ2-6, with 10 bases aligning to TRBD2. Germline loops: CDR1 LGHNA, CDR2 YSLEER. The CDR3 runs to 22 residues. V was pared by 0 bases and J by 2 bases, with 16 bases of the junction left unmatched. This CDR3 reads CASSQEWVAGGLVTPGANVLTF. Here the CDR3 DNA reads TGCGCCAGCAGCCAAGAGTGGGTAGCGGGAGGCCTCGTGACCCCTGGGGCCAACGTCCTGACTTTC.

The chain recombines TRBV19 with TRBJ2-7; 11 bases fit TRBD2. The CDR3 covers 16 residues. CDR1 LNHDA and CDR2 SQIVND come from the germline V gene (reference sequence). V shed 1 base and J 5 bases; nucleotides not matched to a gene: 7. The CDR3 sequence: CASSIVLAGGRNEQYF. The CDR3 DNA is TGTGCCAGTAGTATAGTATTAGCGGGAGGGCGCAACGAGCAGTACTTC.

DNA for the CDR3: TGCGCCAGCAGCCAAGATCCTGGGGACATCCCATCAAGCGAGCAGTACTTC. Its protein product is CASSQDPGDIPSSEQYF. The rearrangement links TRBV4-3 to TRBJ2-7, with a tentative D call TRBD1 (6 bases). V was pared by 0 bases and J by 6 bases, with 21 bases between. Looked up from germline, CDR1 is LGHNA and CDR2 is YSLEER. This CDR3 has 17 amino acids.

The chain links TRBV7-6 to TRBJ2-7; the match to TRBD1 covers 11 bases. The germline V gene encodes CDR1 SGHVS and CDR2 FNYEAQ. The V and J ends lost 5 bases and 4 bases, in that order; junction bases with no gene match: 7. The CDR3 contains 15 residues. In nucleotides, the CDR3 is TGTGCCAGCAGCCAGGACAGGGGGCGAATTTACGAGCAGTACTTC. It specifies CASSQDRGRIYEQYF. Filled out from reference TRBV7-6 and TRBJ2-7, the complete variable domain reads GAGVSQSPRYKVTKRGQDVALRCDPISGHVSLYWYRQALGQGPEFLTYFNYEAQQDKSGLPNDRFSAERPEGSISTLTIQRTEQRDSAMYRCASSQDRGRIYEQYFGPGTRLTVT.

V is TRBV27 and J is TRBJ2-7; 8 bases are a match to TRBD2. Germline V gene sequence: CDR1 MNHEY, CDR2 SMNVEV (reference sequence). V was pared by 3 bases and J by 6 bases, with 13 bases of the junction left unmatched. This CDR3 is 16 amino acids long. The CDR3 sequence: CASSFKGRVAGIEQYF. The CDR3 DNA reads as TGTGCCAGCAGTTTTAAGGGGAGAGTAGCGGGAATCGAGCAGTACTTC.

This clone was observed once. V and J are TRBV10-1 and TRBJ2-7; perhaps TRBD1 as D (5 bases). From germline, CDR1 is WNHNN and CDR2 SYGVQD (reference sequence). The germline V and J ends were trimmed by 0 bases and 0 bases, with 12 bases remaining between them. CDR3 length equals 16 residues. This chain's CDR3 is CASSESNLTVSYEQYF. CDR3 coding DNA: TGCGCCAGCAGTGAGTCGAATTTGACAGTCTCCTACGAGCAGTACTTC.

In DNA, the CDR3 is TGTGCCAGTAGTGGCTGGGACAGGGGGCAGCAAGAGACCCAGTACTTC. As protein: CASSGWDRGQQETQYF. V is TRBV19 and J is TRBJ2-5, with 12 bases aligning to TRBD1. Germline CDR1 and CDR2: LNHDA and SQIVND (reference sequence). Trimming took 5 bases from V and 2 from J; bases not matched to a gene: 6. CDR3 length: 16 residues.

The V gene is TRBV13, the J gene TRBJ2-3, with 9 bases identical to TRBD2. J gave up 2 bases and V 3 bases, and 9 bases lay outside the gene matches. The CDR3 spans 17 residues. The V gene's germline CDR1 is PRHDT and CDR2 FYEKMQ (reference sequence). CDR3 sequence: CASSLSPAGGFTDTQYF. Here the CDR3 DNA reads TGTGCCAGCAGCTTGTCCCCAGCGGGAGGATTCACAGATACGCAGTATTTT.

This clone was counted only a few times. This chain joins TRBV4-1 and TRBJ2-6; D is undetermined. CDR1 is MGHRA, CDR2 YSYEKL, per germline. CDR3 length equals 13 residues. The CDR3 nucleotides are TGCGCTTCAGGCGACTCTGGGGCCAACGTCCTGACTTTC. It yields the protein CASGDSGANVLTF.

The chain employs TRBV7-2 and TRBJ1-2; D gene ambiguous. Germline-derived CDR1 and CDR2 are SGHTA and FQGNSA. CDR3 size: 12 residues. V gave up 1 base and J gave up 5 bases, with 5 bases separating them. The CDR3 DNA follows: TGTGCCAGCAGCTTAGGGGAGTATGGCTACACCTTC. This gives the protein CASSLGEYGYTF.

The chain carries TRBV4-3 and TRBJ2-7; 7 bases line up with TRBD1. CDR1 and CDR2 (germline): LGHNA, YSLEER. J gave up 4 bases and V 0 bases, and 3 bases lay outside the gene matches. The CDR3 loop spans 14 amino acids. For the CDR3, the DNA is TGCGCCAGCAGCCAAGACGCGACAGGGTACGAGCAGTACTTC. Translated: CASSQDATGYEQYF.

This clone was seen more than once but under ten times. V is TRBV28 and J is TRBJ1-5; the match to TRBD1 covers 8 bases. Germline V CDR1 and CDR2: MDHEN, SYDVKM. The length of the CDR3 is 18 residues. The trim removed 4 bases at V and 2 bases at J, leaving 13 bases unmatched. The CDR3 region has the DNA TGTGCCAGCAGTTCTCCGGCAGGGGGCCCTTATGGCAATCAGCCCCAGCATTTT. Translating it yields CASSSPAGGPYGNQPQHF.

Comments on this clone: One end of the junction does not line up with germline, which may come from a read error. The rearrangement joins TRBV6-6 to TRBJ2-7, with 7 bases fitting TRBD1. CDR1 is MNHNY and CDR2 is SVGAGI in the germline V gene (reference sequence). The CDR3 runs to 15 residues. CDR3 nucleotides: TGTGCCAGCAGTCTTACAGGGGATAGGTCCTCCGAGCAGTACTTC. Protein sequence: CASSLTGDRSSEQYF.

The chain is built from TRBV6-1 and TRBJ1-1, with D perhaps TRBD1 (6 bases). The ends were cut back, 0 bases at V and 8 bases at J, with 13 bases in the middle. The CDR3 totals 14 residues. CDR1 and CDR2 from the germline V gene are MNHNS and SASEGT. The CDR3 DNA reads TGTGCCAGCAGTGAAGCGTACGTCGACAGGGAAGCTTTCTTT. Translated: CASSEAYVDREAFF.

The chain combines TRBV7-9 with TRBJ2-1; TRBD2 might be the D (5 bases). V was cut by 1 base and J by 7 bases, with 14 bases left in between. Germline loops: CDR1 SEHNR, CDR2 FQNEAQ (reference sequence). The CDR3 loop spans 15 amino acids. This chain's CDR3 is CASSLGTRSENEQFF. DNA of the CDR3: TGTGCCAGCAGCTTAGGTACTAGATCGGAGAATGAGCAGTTCTTC.